Below, 19 T cell receptor beta chains from the same sample are listed, as sequenced in a study of blood T cell repertoires in COVID-19. The table came from immunoSEQ multiplex PCR; TCRdb's copy has only in-frame clones and leaves some out. In the table there are 140,000 to 150,000 clones, over 70% of which are singletons. The specimen sequenced was peripheral blood. The receptor set was obtained from a woman aged 60-70 years with acute or convalescent COVID-19.

This chain joins TRBV24-1 and TRBJ1-4; 7 bases fit TRBD1. Per germline, CDR1 KGHDR and CDR2 SFDVKD. The CDR3 has 19 residues. J was trimmed by 7 bases and V by 1 base; bases with no gene match: 17. CDR3 region: CATSDLGRRGRNLSEKLFF. CDR3 bases: TGTGCCACCAGTGATTTAGGCAGGAGGGGGCGTAATCTATCTGAAAAACTGTTTTTT.

This rearrangement joins TRBV10-3 to TRBJ2-2; the D gene is possibly TRBD1 (5 bases). V was trimmed by 6 bases and J by 2 bases, leaving 13 bases between them. Germline values: CDR1 ENHRY, CDR2 SYGVKD. The CDR3 loop spans 15 amino acids. CDR3: CAISPRDINTGELFF. DNA for the CDR3: TGTGCCATCAGCCCCAGGGATATAAACACCGGGGAGCTGTTTTTT.

The chain combines TRBV27 with TRBJ2-7, with D unclear. Trimming removed 2 bases at V and 6 bases at J, with 11 bases between. The CDR3 contains 13 residues. Germline values: CDR1 MNHEY, CDR2 SMNVEV (reference sequence). The CDR3 protein is CASSLRPASEQYF. In DNA, the CDR3 is TGTGCCAGCAGTTTACGTCCCGCCAGCGAGCAGTACTTC.

V is TRBV6-5 and J is TRBJ2-7; a possible D gene is TRBD1 (5 bases). The CDR3 length is 13 residues. V lost 6 bases and J 3 bases, leaving 12 bases between the germline ends. Germline V lookup: CDR1 MNHEY, CDR2 SVGAGI. This CDR3 is CASRRQSVYEQYF. CDR3 bases: TGTGCCAGCAGGAGACAGTCCGTCTACGAGCAGTACTTC.

This chain joins TRBV7-3 and TRBJ2-3, with 11 bases lining up with TRBD2. From germline, CDR1 is SGHTA and CDR2 FQGTGA. The CDR3 has 15 residues. J lost 6 bases, V lost 5 bases, and 7 bases had no gene match. CDR3: CASSPTGTSGDTQYF. In DNA, the CDR3 is TGTGCCAGCAGCCCAACAGGGACTAGCGGTGATACGCAGTATTTT.

The V and J genes are TRBV7-9 and TRBJ1-5; 8 nucleotides line up with TRBD1. V gave up 5 bases and J gave up 5 bases; unmatched junction bases: 5. CDR1 and CDR2 from the germline V gene are SEHNR and FQNEAQ (reference sequence). The CDR3 loop spans 14 amino acids. The CDR3 DNA is TGTGCCAGCAGCCAGGCACAGGGGGATCAGCCCCAGCATTTT. Its translation is CASSQAQGDQPQHF.

This clone was counted between two and nine times. The chain recombines TRBV14 with TRBJ1-6; D gene unclear. Germline assignment: CDR1 SGHDN and CDR2 FVKESK. V was shortened by 6 bases and J by 8 bases, with 8 bases between the two germline ends. This CDR3 region has 12 residues. For the CDR3, the DNA is TGTGCCAGCAGTCAGGACTATTCACCCCTCCACTTT. Its translation: CASSQDYSPLHF. The variable domain in full, with the rest retrieved from reference TRBV14 and TRBJ1-6, is EAGVTQFPSHSVIEKGQTVTLRCDPISGHDNLYWYRRVMGKEIKFLLHFVKESKQDESGMPNNRFLAERTGGTYSTLKVQPAELEDSGVYFCASSQDYSPLHFGNGTRLTVT.

The V call is TRBV30, the J call TRBJ1-1, with D possibly being TRBD1 (5 bases). CDR3 length equals 14 residues. Germline CDR1 and CDR2: GTSNPN and SVGIG (reference sequence). With 3 bases removed from V and 1 base from J, the gap between germline ends came to 12 bases. In nucleotides, the CDR3 is TGTGCCTGGAGGGATGACAGCCGGAACACTGAAGCTTTCTTT. This sequence encodes CAWRDDSRNTEAFF.

This chain connects TRBV30 to TRBJ1-2; perhaps TRBD1 as D (6 bases). Trimming stripped 2 bases from V and 2 bases from J, with 6 bases between. From germline, CDR1 is GTSNPN and CDR2 SVGIG (reference sequence). This CDR3 contains 12 residues. The chain's CDR3 is CAWSQGNYGYTF. CDR3 bases: TGTGCCTGGAGTCAGGGGAACTATGGCTACACCTTC.

This clone was seen a single time. The genes are TRBV28 and TRBJ2-7; 9 positions match TRBD1. V trimming: 6 bases; J trimming: 5 bases; junction bases outside the gene matches: 14. The CDR3 has 16 amino acids. Germline V gene lookup returns CDR1 MDHEN and CDR2 SYDVKM. CDR3 bases: TGTGCCAGCAGCACCACCTGGACAGGGGTCGGGAACGAGCAGTACTTC. Protein product: CASSTTWTGVGNEQYF.

The V call is TRBV5-1, the J call TRBJ2-7; TRBD2 agrees at 8 bases. With 6 bases clipped from V and 5 bases from J, the junction kept 7 bases outside the gene matches. Germline CDR1 reads SGHRS; CDR2 reads YFSETQ. The CDR3 has 13 residues. The CDR3 region has the DNA TGCGCCAGCACGACGGGAGGGCGGAACGAGCAGTACTTC. It yields the protein CASTTGGRNEQYF.

CDR3 region: CSASALAGRSYEQYF. CDR3 DNA sequence: TGCAGTGCTAGTGCCCTGGCAGGTCGGTCCTACGAGCAGTACTTC. The chain is built from TRBV20-1 and TRBJ2-7, with D uncertain. The germline gives CDR1 DFQATT, CDR2 SNEGSKA (reference sequence). The CDR3 runs 15 residues. The V end was cut by 3 bases, the J end by 1 base, with 16 bases between.

The CDR3 reads CASSLRQGTNEKLFF. The CDR3 nucleotides read TGTGCCAGCAGTCTCCGACAGGGGACTAATGAAAAACTGTTTTTT. The rearrangement joins TRBV27 to TRBJ1-4; TRBD1 matches at 8 bases. This CDR3 comprises 15 residues. V gave up 5 bases and J gave up 2 bases; unmatched junction bases: 4. CDR1 and CDR2 (germline): MNHEY, SMNVEV (reference sequence).

This clone was counted only a few times. V gene TRBV5-1 combines with J gene TRBJ1-3, with D possibly matching TRBD1 (5 bases). V lost 0 bases, J lost 0 bases, and 10 bases lay in between. From germline, CDR1 is SGHRS and CDR2 YFSETQ. The CDR3 contains 16 residues. For the CDR3, the DNA is TGCGCCAGCAGCTTGGGATGGGGCAGCTCTGGAAACACCATATATTTT. This translates into CASSLGWGSSGNTIYF.

This chain uses TRBV13 with TRBJ2-7; D is uncertain. Per germline, CDR1 PRHDT and CDR2 FYEKMQ (reference sequence). The CDR3 extends over 13 amino acids. The V end was cut by 2 bases, the J end by 7 bases, with 12 bases between. The CDR3 loop is CASSLIDSMEQYF. The CDR3 region has the DNA TGTGCCAGCAGCTTAATTGACTCAATGGAGCAGTACTTC. Drawing the rest from reference TRBV13 and TRBJ2-7, the complete variable domain is AAGVIQSPRHLIKEKRETATLKCYPIPRHDTVYWYQQGPGQDPQFLISFYEKMQSDKGSIPDRFSAQQFSDYHSELNMSSLELGDSALYFCASSLIDSMEQYFGPGTRLTVT.

The J gene is TRBJ2-1, the V gene TRBV6-2 or TRBV6-3; the match to TRBD2 covers 9 bases. The CDR3 sequence is 18 residues long. The J segment lost 6 bases and the V segment lost 0 bases, leaving 12 bases of the junction unmatched. The V gene's germline CDR1 is MNHEY and CDR2 SVGEGT. In DNA, the CDR3 is TGTGCCAGCAGTTACTCGATGCGGGAGGGCCATTTCCGCAATGAGCAGTTCTTC. This gives the protein CASSYSMREGHFRNEQFF.

The gene calls are TRBV6-5 and TRBJ1-6, with 11 nucleotides matching TRBD1. The CDR3 consists of 15 residues. The V gene end was trimmed by 7 bases and the J gene end by 10 bases; junction bases not matched to a gene: 9. In germline, CDR1 is MNHEY, CDR2 SVGAGI. This CDR3 is CASIDRTGGSSPLHF. In DNA form, the CDR3 reads TGTGCCAGCATCGACCGGACAGGGGGCAGCTCACCCCTCCACTTT.

This rearrangement joins TRBV28 to TRBJ2-5; 7 bases are a match to TRBD2. CDR1 and CDR2 (germline): MDHEN, SYDVKM. This CDR3 spans 15 amino acids. V lost 3 bases and J lost 2; bases outside the gene matches: 6. Written as DNA, the CDR3 is TGTGCCAGCAGTTTCCCAGCGGGATGGCAAGAGACCCAGTACTTC. Translation: CASSFPAGWQETQYF.

This clone was counted a few times. This sequence joins TRBV25-1 and TRBJ2-2; D may be TRBD2 (7 bases). The CDR3 runs 16 residues. The germline V and J ends were trimmed by 7 bases and 0 bases, with 15 bases remaining between them. CDR1 is MGHDK and CDR2 is SYGVNS in the germline V gene. The CDR3 sequence is CASTLGGGPNTGELFF. CDR3 coding DNA: TGTGCCAGCACCCTAGGGGGGGGCCCGAACACCGGGGAGCTGTTTTTT.